One T cell receptor beta chain is described in this entry. After removal of 3 bases from V and 1 base from J, the junction contained 8 bases not matched to a gene. Germline loops: CDR1 DFQATT, CDR2 SNEGSKA (reference sequence). CDR3 length: 16 residues. The source of the sample is a study of human T cells and chemical hapten exposure. Background on the study: Sensitization applied 2% DPC to roughly 2 cm by roughly 2 cm of upper inner arm skin. Patients having alopecia areata, totalis or universalis were mostly female.

Unique molecular identifiers were affixed to discrete cDNA molecules within the library. One entry per CDR3 protein, called by TCRdb with MiXCR from the RACE reads. The sample lists a few hundred thousand distinct CDR3 sequences, 7% to 10% seen once, with around 2.5% in the top ten. Time point: pre-sensitization, week 0. Treatment specified: therapeutic diphenylcyclopropenone sensitization with weekly scalp DPC. This sample comprised whole blood, obtained in connection with sensitization to the hapten diphenylcyclopropenone (DPC). The chain is built from TRBV20-1 and TRBJ2-3; TRBD2 matches 9 bases. The receptor comes from a woman between 40 and 50 years old with alopecia areata. Some clones in this sample may be carry-over from other donors' samples. CDR3: CSARAGGPVRTDTQYF. The CDR3 DNA reads as TGCAGTGCTAGGGCGGGAGGGCCGGTTCGCACAGATACGCAGTATTTT.